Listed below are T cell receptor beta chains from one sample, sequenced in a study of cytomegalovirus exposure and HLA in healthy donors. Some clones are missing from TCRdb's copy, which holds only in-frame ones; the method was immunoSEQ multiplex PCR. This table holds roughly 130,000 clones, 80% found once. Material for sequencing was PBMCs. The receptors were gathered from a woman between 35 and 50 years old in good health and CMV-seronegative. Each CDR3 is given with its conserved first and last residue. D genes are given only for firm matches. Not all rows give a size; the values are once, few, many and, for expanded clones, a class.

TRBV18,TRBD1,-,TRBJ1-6,CASSPEGQALHF,TGTGCCAGCTCCCCCGAGGGACAGGCCCTCCACTTT
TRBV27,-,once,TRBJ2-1,CASSLEGRRGIYNEQFF,TGTGCCAGCAGTTTAGAAGGAAGGAGAGGTATCTACAATGAGCAGTTCTTC
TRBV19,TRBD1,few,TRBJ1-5,CASSRTGEVSGTGNQPQHF,TGTGCCAGTAGTCGGACAGGAGAGGTCTCAGGGACGGGGAATCAGCCCCAGCATTTT
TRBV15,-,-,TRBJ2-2,CATSRDGRTGELFF,TGTGCCACCAGCAGAGATGGGAGAACCGGGGAGCTGTTTTTT
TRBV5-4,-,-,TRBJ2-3,CASSKKSTVGEADTQYF,TGTGCCAGCAGCAAAAAGTCGACCGTAGGAGAGGCAGATACGCAGTATTTT
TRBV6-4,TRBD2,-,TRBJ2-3,CASSSSGRRGGTDTQYF,TGTGCCAGCAGTTCTAGCGGGAGAAGAGGGGGCACAGATACGCAGTATTTT
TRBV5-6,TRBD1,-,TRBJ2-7,CASSLGQGLREQYF,TGTGCCAGCAGCCTCGGACAGGGACTTCGGGAGCAGTACTTC
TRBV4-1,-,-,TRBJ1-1,CASSQEAGWTEAFF,TGCGCCAGCAGCCAAGAGGCAGGGTGGACTGAAGCTTTCTTT
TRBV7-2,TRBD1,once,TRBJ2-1,CASSATGSGFGEQFF,TGTGCCAGCAGCGCGACAGGGTCAGGGTTTGGTGAGCAGTTCTTC
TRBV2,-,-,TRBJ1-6,CASNLELRSSYNSPLHF,TGTGCCAGCAATCTAGAACTTAGGAGCTCCTATAATTCACCCCTCCACTTT
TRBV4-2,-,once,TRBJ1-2,CASSHPERRGDYGYTF,TGTGCCAGCAGCCACCCCGAGCGCAGGGGTGACTATGGCTACACCTTC
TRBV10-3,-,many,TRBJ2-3,CAISESPGKGADTQYF,TGTGCCATCAGTGAGTCGCCGGGAAAGGGCGCAGATACGCAGTATTTT
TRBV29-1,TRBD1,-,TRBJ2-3,CSVGSTGGGSDTQYF,TGCAGCGTTGGTTCGACAGGGGGCGGGTCAGATACGCAGTATTTT
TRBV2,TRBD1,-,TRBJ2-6,CASSLRGLGANVLTF,TGTGCCAGCAGTCTGAGGGGGCTAGGGGCCAACGTCCTGACTTTC
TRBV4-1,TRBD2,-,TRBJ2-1,CASSQGGLAGIYEQFF,TGCGCCAGCAGCCAAGGGGGGCTAGCGGGAATCTATGAGCAGTTCTTC
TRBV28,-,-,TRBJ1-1,CASSQPGHLNTEAFF,TGTGCCAGCAGCCAACCGGGACACCTGAACACTGAAGCTTTCTTT
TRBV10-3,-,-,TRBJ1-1,CAISVTGLNTEAFF,TGTGCCATATCCGTGACAGGTCTGAACACTGAAGCTTTCTTT
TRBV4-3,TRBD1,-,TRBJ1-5,CASSQERQGAQPQHF,TGCGCCAGCAGCCAAGAGCGCCAGGGGGCCCAGCCCCAGCATTTT
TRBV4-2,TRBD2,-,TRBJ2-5,CASSPGGQETQYF,TGTGCCAGCAGCCCGGGGGGGCAAGAGACCCAGTACTTC
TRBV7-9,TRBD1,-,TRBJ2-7,CASSPSRGTGGDEQYF,TGTGCCAGCAGCCCCAGTAGGGGGACAGGGGGCGACGAGCAGTACTTC
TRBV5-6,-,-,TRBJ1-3,CARSLSVRGSGNTIYF,TGTGCCCGCAGCTTATCTGTTAGGGGCTCTGGAAACACCATATATTTT
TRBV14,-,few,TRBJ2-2,CASSQNPDTGELFF,TGTGCCAGCAGCCAGAACCCAGACACCGGGGAGCTGTTTTTT
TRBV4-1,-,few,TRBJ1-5,CASSQDWPINQPQHF,TGCGCCAGCAGCCAAGACTGGCCGATTAATCAGCCCCAGCATTTT
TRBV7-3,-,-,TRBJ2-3,CASSLRRGRTDTQYF,TGTGCCAGCAGCTTAAGGAGGGGAAGGACAGATACGCAGTATTTT
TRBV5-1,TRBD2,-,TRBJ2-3,CASSLVASGTDAQYF,TGCGCCAGCAGCTTGGTCGCTAGCGGCACAGATGCGCAGTATTTT
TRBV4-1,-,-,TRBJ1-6,CASSQDEDYSPLHF,TGCGCCAGCAGCCAAGATGAGGATTATTCACCCCTCCACTTT
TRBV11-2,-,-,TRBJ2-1,CASSSDNEQFF,TGTGCCAGCAGCTCGGACAATGAGCAGTTCTTC
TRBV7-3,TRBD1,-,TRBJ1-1,CASSLTGGEVTEAFF,TGTGCCAGCAGCCTGACAGGGGGCGAGGTCACTGAAGCTTTCTTT
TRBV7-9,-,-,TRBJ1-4,CASSLSGSEEKLFF,TGTGCCAGCAGCTTATCAGGGTCAGAGGAAAAACTGTTTTTT
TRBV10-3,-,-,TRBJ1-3,CAIRMDSLNTIYF,TGTGCCATCAGGATGGACAGCTTAAACACCATATATTTT
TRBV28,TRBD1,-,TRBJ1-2,CATGDSNYGYTF,TGTGCCACCGGGGACAGTAACTATGGCTACACCTTC
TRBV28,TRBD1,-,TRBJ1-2,CASRTPGTGNYGYTF,TGTGCCAGCCGTACCCCCGGGACAGGGAACTATGGCTACACCTTC
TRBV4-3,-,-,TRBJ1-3,CASSQASQEDTIYF,TGCGCCAGCAGCCAGGCCAGTCAAGAGGACACCATATATTTT
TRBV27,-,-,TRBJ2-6,CASSLWASGANVLTF,TGTGCCAGCAGTTTATGGGCCTCTGGGGCCAACGTCCTGACTTTC
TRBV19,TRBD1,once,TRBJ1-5,CASSNRGNNQPQHF,TGTGCCAGTAGTAACAGGGGGAACAATCAGCCCCAGCATTTT
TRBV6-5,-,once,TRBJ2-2,CASSYGTLTGELFF,TGTGCCAGCAGTTACGGGACACTCACCGGGGAGCTGTTTTTT
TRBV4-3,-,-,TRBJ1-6,CASSQEWQASSYNSPLHF,TGCGCCAGCAGCCAAGAATGGCAGGCCAGCTCCTATAATTCACCCCTCCACTTT
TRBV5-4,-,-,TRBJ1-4,CASSLWTQRDEKLFF,TGTGCCAGCAGTCTCTGGACCCAGAGGGATGAAAAACTGTTTTTT
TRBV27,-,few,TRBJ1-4,CASRANRATNEKLFF,TGTGCCAGCAGAGCTAACAGAGCAACTAATGAAAAACTGTTTTTT
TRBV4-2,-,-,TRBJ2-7,CASSQEWTGSYEQYF,TGTGCCAGCAGCCAAGAATGGACGGGGTCCTACGAGCAGTACTTC
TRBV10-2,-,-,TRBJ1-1,CASSDLGTVNTEAFF,TGCGCCAGCAGTGACCTCGGGACTGTGAACACTGAAGCTTTCTTT
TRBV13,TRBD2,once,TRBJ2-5,CASSFDLAGPDQETQYF,TGTGCCAGCAGCTTCGACTTAGCGGGACCCGACCAAGAGACCCAGTACTTC
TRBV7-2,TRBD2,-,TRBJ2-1,CASSSRTSGYNEQFF,TGTGCCAGCAGCTCCCGGACTAGCGGGTACAATGAGCAGTTCTTC
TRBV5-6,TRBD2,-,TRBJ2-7,CASSLEGLAGHEQYF,TGTGCCAGCAGCTTGGAAGGTCTAGCGGGCCACGAGCAGTACTTC
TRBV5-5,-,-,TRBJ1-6,CASSWGTGVNSPLHF,TGTGCCAGCAGCTGGGGTACAGGAGTTAATTCACCCCTCCACTTT
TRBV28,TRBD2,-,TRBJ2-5,CASSFLAGVFLGKETQYF,TGTGCCAGCAGTTTTCTAGCGGGAGTTTTCTTGGGGAAAGAGACCCAGTACTTC
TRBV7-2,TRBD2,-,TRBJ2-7,CASSLGLAGVYEQYF,TGTGCCAGCAGCTTAGGGCTAGCGGGAGTCTACGAGCAGTACTTC
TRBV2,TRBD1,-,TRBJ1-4,CASAGTAINEKLFF,TGTGCCAGCGCCGGGACAGCCATTAATGAAAAACTGTTTTTT
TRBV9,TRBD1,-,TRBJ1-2,CASSRPGTGYGYTF,TGTGCCAGCAGCCGCCCGGGGACAGGCTATGGCTACACCTTC